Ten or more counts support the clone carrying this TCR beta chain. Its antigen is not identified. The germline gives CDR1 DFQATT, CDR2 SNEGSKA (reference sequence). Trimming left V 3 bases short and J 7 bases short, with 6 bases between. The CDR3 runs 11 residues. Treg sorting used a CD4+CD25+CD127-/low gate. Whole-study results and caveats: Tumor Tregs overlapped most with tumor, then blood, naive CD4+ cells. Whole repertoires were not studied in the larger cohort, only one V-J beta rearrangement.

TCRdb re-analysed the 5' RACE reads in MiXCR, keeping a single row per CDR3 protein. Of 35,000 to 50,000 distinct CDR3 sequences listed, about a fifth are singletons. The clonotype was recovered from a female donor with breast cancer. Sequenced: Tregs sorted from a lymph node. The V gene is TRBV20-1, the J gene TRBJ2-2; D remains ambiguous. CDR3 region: CSASRNGELFF. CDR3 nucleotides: TGCAGTGCTAGCCGTAACGGGGAGCTGTTTTTT.